This T cell receptor beta chain originates from a study of circulating CD8 cells and anti-PD-1 response in melanoma. For the study at large: Patients received intravenous nivolumab, 3 mg/kg, every 2 weeks.

The QIAseq Immune Repertoire TCR panel built the libraries from around 15 ng of total RNA. TCRdb re-called the reads through MiXCR, storing one row per CDR3 protein. Of approximately 790 distinct CDR3 sequences in the sample, 12% were seen once. Live CD3+CD8+TCRalphabeta+ cells were sorted into four subsets by PD-1 and/or TIGIT. Trimming cost V 5 bases and J 4 bases, with 9 bases left between them. This CDR3 contains 13 residues. Germline CDR1 LNHDA, CDR2 SQIVND (reference sequence). This receptor was taken from a human donor with melanoma. The specimen was CD8+ T cells from PBMCs, collected at baseline or after one month of anti-PD-1 therapy (not recorded which). The chain employs TRBV19 and TRBJ2-1; D is uncertain. The CDR3 DNA is TGTGCCAGTAGTCCAGGCTCTTACAATGAGCAGTTCTTC. Translated, it gives CASSPGSYNEQFF.